This T cell receptor beta chain was captured by sequencing in a study of cytomegalovirus exposure and HLA in healthy donors. General study findings and limits: Follow-up analysis later connected one missense variant in DCLRE1C with trimming of TCR beta V- and J-genes.

In the case of this clone: The target antigen is unknown.

Amplification used 60 Vbeta primers and 13 Jbeta primers. Data came from immunoSEQ multiplex PCR; TCRdb stores just in-frame clones and leaves some out. The repertoire has a few hundred thousand clones, 80% to 95% of them found once; the top ten carry around 1.7%. The receptor comes from a girl aged 2 to 9 in good health and CMV-seronegative. The sequenced sample was PBMCs.

CDR3 in DNA: TGTGCCAGCAGCTTAAGATTGGGAGGGGACGAAAAACTGTTTTTT. It encodes CASSLRLGGDEKLFF. This chain joins TRBV7-8 and TRBJ1-4; TRBD1 is a possible D gene (5 bases). V was shortened by 2 bases and J by 8 bases, with 15 bases between the two germline ends. This CDR3 region has 15 residues. CDR1 SGHVS and CDR2 FQNEAQ come from the germline V gene. Filled out from reference TRBV7-8 and TRBJ1-4, the complete variable domain reads GAGVSQSPRYKVAKRGQDVALRCDPISGHVSLFWYQQALGQGPEFLTYFQNEAQLDKSGLPSDRFFAERPEGSVSTLKIQRTQQEDSAVYLCASSLRLGGDEKLFFGSGTQLSVL.